This passage covers 29 T cell receptor beta chains from one sample sequenced in a study of blood T cell repertoires in COVID-19. Sequenced by immunoSEQ multiplex PCR; TCRdb stores in-frame clones only, minus some. This sample has about 280,000 clones, with roughly 86% found just once. The sequencing input was peripheral blood. The receptors stem from a man in his forties with active or convalescent COVID-19.

The gene calls are TRBV4-1 and TRBJ2-5; D gene ambiguous. Trimming cost V 4 bases and J 1 base, with 13 bases left between them. CDR3 size: 15 residues. The germline CDR1 and CDR2 sequences are MGHRA and YSYEKL. For the CDR3, the DNA is TGCGCCAGCAGCCGGGCTGGATTTGGCCAAGAGACCCAGTACTTC. Protein product: CASSRAGFGQETQYF.

This sequence joins TRBV19 and TRBJ2-1; D possibly corresponds to TRBD1 (5 bases). Germline V gives CDR1 LNHDA, CDR2 SQIVND (reference sequence). The CDR3 length is 18 residues. The V end was cut by 3 bases, the J end by 4 bases, with 22 bases between. CDR3: CASSISGAGRRMYNEQFF. CDR3 coding DNA: TGTGCCAGTAGTATCAGTGGAGCAGGGCGGCGGATGTACAATGAGCAGTTCTTC.

This clone has just a few counts. This chain links TRBV28 with TRBJ1-5, with 10 bases lining up with TRBD1. Trimming took 6 bases from V and 7 from J; bases not matched to a gene: 24. Germline V CDR1 and CDR2: MDHEN, SYDVKM. The length of the CDR3 is 20 residues. The CDR3 is CASSPRDRGTELRGMQPQHF. CDR3 bases: TGTGCCAGCAGCCCGAGGGACAGGGGAACGGAACTTAGGGGAATGCAGCCCCAGCATTTT.

This chain joins TRBV2 and TRBJ1-5, with D possibly matching TRBD1 (5 bases). This CDR3 region has 14 residues. Trimming cost V 4 bases and J 2 bases, with 9 bases left between them. Germline CDR1 and CDR2: SNHLY and FYNNEI. The chain's CDR3 is CASSGAGGNQPQHF. The DNA for the CDR3 is TGTGCCAGCAGTGGGGCGGGGGGCAATCAGCCCCAGCATTTT.

The chain uses TRBV6-5 and TRBJ2-7; D gene unclear. Per the germline V gene, CDR1 is MNHEY and CDR2 is SVGAGI. Between the trimmed V and J ends, which lost 7 bases and 4 bases, there was a span of 11 bases. CDR3 size: 12 residues. CDR3 nucleotide sequence: TGTGCCAGCACCTCCTCGTATTACGAGCAGTACTTC. This encodes CASTSSYYEQYF.

This clone has just a few counts. The chain joins TRBV12-2 to TRBJ1-6; TRBD1 is taken as the D call from the table, unchecked against the DNA. TRBV12-2 is a documented pseudogene. The CDR3 contains 17 residues. The CDR3 is CASRLRGGHSYNSPLHF. CDR3 sequence (DNA): TGTGCAAGTCGCCTCCGTGGGGGCCACTCCTATAATTCACCCCTCCACTTT.

J is TRBJ2-5 and V is TRBV9; 8 positions match TRBD1. In germline, CDR1 is SGDLS, CDR2 YYNGEE. The trim removed 3 bases at V and 4 bases at J, leaving 8 bases unmatched. The CDR3 sequence is 15 residues long. The CDR3 sequence: CASSGDRGPLETQYF. CDR3 DNA sequence: TGTGCCAGCAGCGGAGACAGGGGACCGTTAGAGACCCAGTACTTC. The variable domain in full, with the rest retrieved from reference TRBV9 and TRBJ2-5, is DSGVTQTPKHLITATGQRVTLRCSPRSGDLSVYWYQQSLDQGLQFLIQYYNGEERAKGNILERFSAQQFPDLHSELNLSSLELGDSALYFCASSGDRGPLETQYFGPGTRLLVL.

The sample holds one count of this clone. The chain has TRBV5-6 and TRBJ2-7; D perhaps matches TRBD2 (6 bases). V was cut by 4 bases and J by 1 base, with 15 bases left in between. This CDR3 is 15 amino acids long. Looked up from germline, CDR1 is SGHDT and CDR2 is YYEEEE. CDR3 sequence (DNA): TGTGCCAGCAGCCCAGAGCCGGGGAGGTCCTACGAGCAGTACTTC. Protein product: CASSPEPGRSYEQYF.

The gene calls are TRBV24-1 and TRBJ1-5, with 8 positions matching TRBD1. This CDR3 comprises 16 residues. CDR1 and CDR2 from the germline V gene are KGHDR and SFDVKD. J lost 0 bases, V lost 7 bases, and 7 bases had no gene match. The DNA for the CDR3 is TGTGCCACCAGCTCACAGGGGGACTATAGCAATCAGCCCCAGCATTTT. This translates into CATSSQGDYSNQPQHF.

This sequence joins TRBV20-1 and TRBJ2-3; weak D call: TRBD2 (6 bases). CDR3 length equals 11 residues. Between the trimmed V and J ends, which lost 6 bases and 6 bases, there was a span of 10 bases. In germline, CDR1 is DFQATT, CDR2 SNEGSKA (reference sequence). The CDR3 DNA is TGCAGTGCCCGGGGAGGTGATACGCAGTATTTT. As protein: CSARGGDTQYF.

V is TRBV5-6 and J is TRBJ2-2; unclear D gene. The germline V gene has CDR1 SGHDT and CDR2 YYEEEE. Deletions cut 6 bases from V and 1 base from J, with 13 bases between. There are 15 residues in the CDR3. CDR3 in DNA: TGTGCCAGCACCCACCTCTTCAGGAACACCGGGGAGCTGTTTTTT. Encoded protein: CASTHLFRNTGELFF. Using reference TRBV5-6 and TRBJ2-2 for the parts outside the CDR3, the full variable domain is DAGVTQSPTHLIKTRGQQVTLRCSPKSGHDTVSWYQQALGQGPQFIFQYYEEEERQRGNFPDRFSGHQFPNYSSELNVNALLLGDSALYLCASTHLFRNTGELFFGEGSRLTVL.

DNA for the CDR3: TGTGCCAGCAGCCAGCTTGGACAGACGAACACTGAAGCTTTCTTT. The encoded protein is CASSQLGQTNTEAFF. The chain joins TRBV7-9 to TRBJ1-1; TRBD1 might be the D (6 bases). The CDR3 has 15 amino acids. The germline gives CDR1 SEHNR, CDR2 FQNEAQ (reference sequence). Trimming removed 5 bases at V and 1 base at J, with 14 bases between. Looking up the rest from reference TRBV7-9 and TRBJ1-1 gives the full variable domain: DTGVSQNPRHKITKRGQNVTFRCDPISEHNRLYWYRQTLGQGPEFLTYFQNEAQLEKSRLLSDRFSAERPKGSFSTLEIQRTEQGDSAMYLCASSQLGQTNTEAFFGQGTRLTVV.

The rearrangement links TRBV6-5 to TRBJ2-7; D call uncertain. V shed 6 bases and J shed 1 base, with 7 bases lying between them. CDR3 size: 12 residues. Germline V gene lookup returns CDR1 MNHEY and CDR2 SVGAGI. CDR3: CASRVSSYEQYF. For the CDR3, the DNA is TGTGCCAGCAGAGTCAGTTCCTACGAGCAGTACTTC.

The rearrangement links TRBV29-1 to TRBJ1-5, with TRBD1 identical over 7 bases. CDR3 size: 15 residues. Germline assignment: CDR1 SQVTM and CDR2 ANQGSEA. The trim removed 4 bases at V and 0 bases at J, leaving 6 bases unmatched. This CDR3 is CSVATGKYSNQPQHF. CDR3 nucleotide sequence: TGCAGCGTTGCGACAGGGAAATATAGCAATCAGCCCCAGCATTTT.

The rearrangement uses TRBV10-3 and TRBJ1-2; D not resolved. The germline V gene has CDR1 ENHRY and CDR2 SYGVKD. The CDR3 runs to 12 residues. V lost 7 bases, J lost 7 bases, and 13 bases lay in between. The CDR3 DNA sequence: TGTGCCATCACCCGGAATGAGGGTGGCTACACCTTC. It yields the protein CAITRNEGGYTF.

The chain joins TRBV9 to TRBJ2-3; TRBD2 aligns across 10 bases. The germline V gene has CDR1 SGDLS and CDR2 YYNGEE. The CDR3 sequence is 16 residues long. After removal of 3 bases from V and 0 bases from J, the junction contained 4 bases not matched to a gene. The CDR3 DNA follows: TGTGCCAGCAGCGAGGAGACTAGCGGGAGCACAGATACGCAGTATTTT. Translating gives CASSEETSGSTDTQYF.

The chain carries TRBV5-1 and TRBJ2-5; TRBD2 is a possible D gene (7 bases). V was shortened by 0 bases and J by 2 bases, with 8 bases between the two germline ends. The CDR3 runs 14 residues. The V gene's germline CDR1 is SGHRS and CDR2 YFSETQ. The CDR3 nucleotides read TGCGCCAGCAGCTTGGAGGGGGGGCAAGAGACCCAGTACTTC. As protein: CASSLEGGQETQYF.

V gene TRBV19 combines with J gene TRBJ1-4; TRBD1 matches at 7 bases. Germline-derived CDR1 and CDR2 are LNHDA and SQIVND (reference sequence). J was trimmed by 7 bases and V by 4 bases; bases with no gene match: 12. The CDR3 sequence is 16 residues long. The CDR3 coding sequence is TGTGCCAGTAGTACCCAAGGATCCAGGGGGAGTGAAAAACTGTTTTTT. Translating it yields CASSTQGSRGSEKLFF.

This chain connects TRBV11-3 to TRBJ2-7, with a weak D call TRBD2 (6 bases). Germline CDR1 is SGHNT and CDR2 is YENEEA. V was trimmed by 4 bases and J by 5 bases, leaving 15 bases between them. The CDR3 loop spans 14 amino acids. In nucleotides, the CDR3 is TGTGCCAGCAGCTCGCTTGGACTACCCCACGAGCAGTACTTC. It yields the protein CASSSLGLPHEQYF.

The rearrangement joins TRBV9 to TRBJ2-2, with TRBD2 matching over 8 bases. V lost 5 bases to trimming and J lost 6 bases; unmatched junction nucleotides: 9. There are 15 residues in the CDR3. Germline CDR1 SGDLS, CDR2 YYNGEE. CDR3 sequence reads: CASSPTSGSPGELFF. The CDR3 bases are TGTGCCAGCAGTCCTACTAGCGGTTCCCCCGGGGAGCTGTTTTTT.

CDR3 protein: CASSLSPDRGAEAFF. The CDR3 DNA follows: TGTGCCAGCAGTCTCTCCCCCGACAGGGGCGCTGAAGCTTTCTTT. This chain connects TRBV27 to TRBJ1-1; 8 nucleotides match TRBD1. This CDR3 has 15 residues. Per the germline V gene, CDR1 is MNHEY and CDR2 is SMNVEV (reference sequence). The trim removed 5 bases at V and 6 bases at J, leaving 11 bases unmatched.

V and J are TRBV6-5 and TRBJ1-2, with 9 bases matching TRBD1. Germline assignment: CDR1 MNHEY and CDR2 SVGAGI. Losses at the gene ends were 8 bases for V and 6 bases for J; bases not matched to a gene: 4. The CDR3 covers 12 residues. DNA for the CDR3: TGTGCCAGCTTGAGGACAGGGGATGGCTACACCTTC. It specifies CASLRTGDGYTF.

This clone has only a few counts. The chain links TRBV27 to TRBJ2-5, with D maybe TRBD2 (6 bases). Trimming pared 2 bases from V and 2 bases from J, leaving 9 bases between. The CDR3 consists of 14 residues. Germline values: CDR1 MNHEY, CDR2 SMNVEV (reference sequence). CDR3 coding DNA: TGTGCCAGCAGTTTAGCCGGGAGACAAGAGACCCAGTACTTC. Translating it yields CASSLAGRQETQYF.

This chain connects TRBV2 to TRBJ2-6; 10 bases match TRBD1. This CDR3 comprises 17 residues. V lost 5 bases and J lost 0; bases outside the gene matches: 4. Germline CDR1 SNHLY, CDR2 FYNNEI. The CDR3 DNA sequence: TGTGCCAGCAGTCTGGACAGGGGGTACTCTGGGGCCAACGTCCTGACTTTC. Protein product: CASSLDRGYSGANVLTF.

CDR3 nucleotide sequence: TGTGCCACCAGTGAGACTAGCGGGGGTTGGAGCTCCTACAATGAGCAGTTCTTC. Protein sequence: CATSETSGGWSSYNEQFF. The gene calls are TRBV24-1 and TRBJ2-1; 12 bases fit TRBD2. The junction had 6 bases not matched to a gene; V was cut back by 4 bases and J by 0 bases. The CDR3 runs to 18 residues. Per the germline V gene, CDR1 is KGHDR and CDR2 is SFDVKD.

This chain joins TRBV24-1 and TRBJ2-1, with a weak D call TRBD2 (6 bases). The V end lost 3 bases, the J end lost 6 bases, and 11 bases lay between the germline ends. Germline V gene sequence: CDR1 KGHDR, CDR2 SFDVKD. The CDR3 is 14 amino acids. CDR3 DNA: TGTGCCACCAGTGATCCGACTAGGCTCAATGAGCAGTTCTTC. It encodes CATSDPTRLNEQFF.

The chain joins TRBV10-2 to TRBJ2-5; D unresolved. V was cut by 6 bases and J by 4 bases, with 15 bases left in between. Per the germline V gene, CDR1 is WSHSY and CDR2 is SAAADI. The CDR3 length is 14 residues. CDR3 nucleotides: TGCGCCAGCAGGCCTCTGGCCGGAGCAGAGACCCAGTACTTC. Its protein is CASRPLAGAETQYF.

The V and J genes are TRBV7-9 and TRBJ2-2; no definite D call. V lost 3 bases and J 10 bases, leaving 6 bases between the germline ends. Germline CDR1 reads SEHNR; CDR2 reads FQNEAQ (reference sequence). CDR3 size: 11 residues. CDR3 in amino acids: CASSFQSELFF. The CDR3, as DNA: TGTGCCAGCAGCTTCCAGTCGGAGCTGTTTTTT.

This chain links TRBV6-6 with TRBJ2-2; possibly TRBD2 for D (5 bases). CDR1 MNHNY and CDR2 SVGAGI come from the germline V gene (reference sequence). The CDR3 sequence is 13 residues long. The V and J ends lost 6 bases and 5 bases respectively, with 10 bases between them. CDR3 loop: CASSFGETGELFF. The CDR3 bases are TGTGCCAGCAGCTTCGGGGAGACCGGGGAGCTGTTTTTT.